Following are 6 T cell receptor beta chains from one sample sequenced in a study of naive and memory T cell subsets. The library had UMIs added by 3' ligation of an oligonucleotide to TCR cDNA. Four PCR rounds used nested alpha and beta constant region primers plus the SP2 primer. From the 5' RACE reads, TCRdb called clonotypes with MiXCR, one entry per CDR3 protein. The profile shows about 59,000 distinct CDR3 sequences, more than 6.5% of them singletons. These receptors were obtained from a female donor in good health.

The chain joins TRBV4-1 to TRBJ2-3; 7 nucleotides align to TRBD1. The CDR3 runs to 17 residues. Trimming at V came to 0 bases and at J to 4 bases, leaving 10 bases not matched to a gene. Germline V gives CDR1 MGHRA, CDR2 YSYEKL. CDR3 residues: CASSQDARQGKADTQYF. The DNA for the CDR3 is TGCGCCAGCAGCCAAGATGCCCGACAGGGAAAGGCAGATACGCAGTATTTT.

The table lists this clonotype with a few counts. Germline is not matched at one junction end, which may reflect a read error. The rearrangement joins TRBV7-2 to TRBJ2-7, with D maybe TRBD1 (5 bases). CDR1 SGHTA and CDR2 FQGNSA come from the germline V gene. The CDR3 consists of 14 residues. The CDR3 region has the DNA TGTGCCAGCAGCTTGGACCGTGGACCGTGGGGCGGAAACTTC. Its protein product is CASSLDRGPWGGNF.

This clonotype was seen ten or more times. This chain uses TRBV7-9 with TRBJ1-2, with D possibly TRBD1 on 5 matching bases. The CDR3 contains 15 residues. V shed 6 bases and J shed 7 bases, with 21 bases lying between them. Germline CDR1 and CDR2: SEHNR and FQNEAQ (reference sequence). The CDR3 loop reads CASSGGAFSMGGYTF. As DNA, the CDR3 is TGTGCCAGCAGTGGTGGGGCTTTTTCTATGGGTGGCTACACCTTC.

This clonotype was seen repeatedly, ten times or more. The chain has TRBV2 and TRBJ1-4; D is perhaps TRBD1 (6 bases). V lost 4 bases and J lost 8, with 14 bases in between. Per germline, CDR1 SNHLY and CDR2 FYNNEI. This CDR3 comprises 14 residues. CDR3 loop: CASSGLGAREKLFF. The CDR3, as DNA: TGTGCCAGCAGTGGTTTGGGGGCGAGGGAAAAACTGTTTTTT. Based on the CDR3 plus reference TRBV2 and TRBJ1-4, the full variable domain is EPEVTQTPSHQVTQMGQEVILRCVPISNHLYFYWYRQILGQKVEFLVSFYNNEISEKSEIFDDQFSVERPDGSNFTLKIRSTKLEDSAMYFCASSGLGAREKLFFGSGTQLSVL.

The J gene is TRBJ2-3, the V gene TRBV11-2, with D tentatively TRBD1 (6 bases). The V gene lost 2 bases and the J gene lost 6 bases, with 15 bases spanning the gap. CDR3 size: 15 residues. Germline assignment: CDR1 SGHAT and CDR2 FQNNGV. The CDR3 reads CASSLMGAGVDTQYF. DNA for the CDR3: TGTGCCAGCAGCTTAATGGGGGCGGGTGTCGATACGCAGTATTTT.

This clonotype has at least ten counts. V usage is TRBV10-1 and J usage is TRBJ1-6; D gene ambiguous. Germline V CDR1 and CDR2: WNHNN, SYGVQD (reference sequence). Trimming removed 0 bases at V and 12 bases at J, with 9 bases between. The CDR3 spans 13 residues. CDR3 loop: CASSESSLGPLHF. DNA for the CDR3: TGCGCCAGCAGTGAGTCGAGCCTGGGACCCCTCCACTTT.